What follows is one TCR beta chain and its context. Repertoires were generated with immunoSEQ multiplex PCR, while TCRdb's copy carries only in-frame clones and drops some. The sample lists some 210,000 clones, approximately 91% occurring once. The CDR3 is 16 residues long. J lost 0 bases, V lost 0 bases, and 5 bases had no gene match. In germline, CDR1 is GTSNPN, CDR2 SVGIG (reference sequence). The data were obtained in a study of blood T cell repertoires in COVID-19. Overall study context: COVID-19 samples from acute and convalescent phases originated in the United States, Italy and Spain. PBMCs, B-cell-depleted T cells, or T cells provided the cDNA or gDNA that made up the material.

The sequencing sample was made of peripheral blood. The clonotype comes from a woman between 35 and 50 years old who had recovered from COVID-19. The genes are TRBV30 and TRBJ2-3, with 8 bases that match TRBD2. This CDR3 reads CAWSVGGRTSTDTQYF. The CDR3 DNA reads as TGTGCCTGGAGTGTGGGCGGGAGGACCAGCACAGATACGCAGTATTTT.